Here is one T cell receptor beta chain with its context. Its target is not known. This specimen comes from a study of T cell clones after liver transplantation. Overall study context: TCRbeta sequencing after a pre-transplant mixed lymphocyte reaction identified graft-donor-reactive clones, later tracked in post-transplant blood. Timepoints were pre-transplant, pre-withdrawal, and after withdrawal was completed or failed.

Assay: immunoSEQ multiplex PCR; the TCRdb copy retains only in-frame clones and omits some. The sample carries 50,000 to 60,000 clones, about two thirds recorded once. Study results and caveats: A significant post-transplant drop in circulating graft-donor-reactive CD4 TCRbeta sequences occurred in most of the 8 subjects. Low donor cell numbers restricted donor-reactive repertoire measurement in two subjects.

CDR1 is ENHRY and CDR2 is SYGVKD in the germline V gene. This CDR3 region has 14 residues. The J segment lost 6 bases and the V segment lost 8 bases, leaving 11 bases of the junction unmatched. The specimen comprised CD4+ T cells from blood, sampled at the roughly 15-month timepoint. The chain recombines TRBV10-3 with TRBJ1-2; 8 nucleotides align to TRBD1. This receptor was taken from a human patient who received a liver transplant. Some T cells here may be from the graft donor. The CDR3 reads CAIARTGSGDGYTF. The CDR3 nucleotides read TGTGCCATCGCCAGGACAGGGAGTGGGGATGGCTACACCTTC.